One and the same sample provided the 5 T cell receptor beta chains below, sequenced in a study of post-analysis software for immune sequencing data. Broader study findings: There were roughly 5 TRBV segments more frequent in patients than controls, and TRBV5-6, TRBV5-1 and TRBV20-1 were among them.

The antigens for these receptors are not known. Every TCR beta cDNA library bore unique molecular identifiers. From the PCR reads, TCRdb called clonotypes with MiXCR, one entry per CDR3 protein. The data contain around 400,000 distinct CDR3 sequences, around a third of them singletons. Sequencing was carried out using blood. Receptors were obtained from a girl aged 5-17 years with multiple sclerosis.

This clonotype was seen more than once but under ten times. The chain recombines TRBV24-1 with TRBJ2-5, with D perhaps matching TRBD1 or TRBD2 (5 bases each). Germline V gene lookup returns CDR1 KGHDR and CDR2 SFDVKD. The CDR3 has 14 residues. With 4 bases removed from V and 6 bases from J, the gap between germline ends came to 14 bases. CDR3 protein: CATSEPGTSKTQYF. CDR3 in DNA: TGTGCCACCAGTGAACCAGGGACCTCCAAGACCCAGTACTTC.

This clonotype was seen a few times. The junction departs from the called germline gene at one end, perhaps through a read error. The V and J genes are TRBV12-3 or TRBV12-4 and TRBJ1-6; 7 positions match TRBD1. This CDR3 is built from 13 residues. This CDR3 reads CVSSYRGNSPLHF. The CDR3 nucleotides read TGTGTCAGCAGCTACAGGGGTAATTCACCCCTCCACTTT.

The chain is built from TRBV5-1 and TRBJ2-3, with 9 bases fitting TRBD2. Germline V CDR1 and CDR2: SGHRS, YFSETQ. Unmatched junction bases numbered 7, after V lost 8 bases and J lost 3 bases. The CDR3 spans 14 residues. The CDR3 DNA reads TGCGCCAGTTTTAGCGGGGGAAGTACAGATACGCAGTATTTT. It is translated as CASFSGGSTDTQYF.

In DNA, the CDR3 is TGCAGCGTTGAAGATCAAGAAACAGGGTGGTATGGCTACACCTTC. Translated, it gives CSVEDQETGWYGYTF. The chain links TRBV29-1 to TRBJ1-2, with D possibly matching TRBD1 (6 bases). This CDR3 has 15 residues. In germline, CDR1 is SQVTM, CDR2 ANQGSEA. The V and J ends lost 0 bases and 5 bases respectively, with 16 bases between them.

This clonotype was observed a handful of times. The gene calls are TRBV12-3 or TRBV12-4 and TRBJ2-3, with TRBD2 as a possible D gene (6 bases). The CDR3 loop spans 13 amino acids. The V and J ends lost 11 bases and 0 bases respectively, with 12 bases between them. The CDR3 loop reads CACGTGSTDTQYF. DNA of the CDR3: TGTGCCTGCGGGACGGGGAGCACAGATACGCAGTATTTT.